The present TCR beta chain was sequenced within a study of early T cells in non-severe SARS-CoV-2 infection. Study-wide background: Chains from this unsorted whole-blood bulk RNA could not be paired.

About this clonotype: Its target is unknown.

Individual cDNA molecules were tagged with unique molecular identifiers, the study reported. TCRdb re-analysed the 5' RACE reads in MiXCR, keeping a single row per CDR3 protein. This sample has about 81,000 distinct CDR3 sequences; 14% occur once, and the top ten carry roughly 9.8%. Trimming left V 3 bases short and J 1 base short, with 9 bases between. The CDR3 is 14 residues long. The study's findings and limits: Anti-spike CD8 responses were favored in VDJdb matching, and private and CD4 specificities were missed.

This sequence joins TRBV12-3 or TRBV12-4 and TRBJ1-1, with D perhaps TRBD1 (6 bases). Sequencing was performed on whole blood. The receptor was isolated from an adult who was a healthcare worker with PCR-confirmed SARS-CoV-2 infection or an uninfected control (not recorded which). This CDR3 reads CASSFGQQNTEAFF. The CDR3 coding sequence is TGTGCCAGCAGTTTTGGACAGCAGAACACTGAAGCTTTCTTT.